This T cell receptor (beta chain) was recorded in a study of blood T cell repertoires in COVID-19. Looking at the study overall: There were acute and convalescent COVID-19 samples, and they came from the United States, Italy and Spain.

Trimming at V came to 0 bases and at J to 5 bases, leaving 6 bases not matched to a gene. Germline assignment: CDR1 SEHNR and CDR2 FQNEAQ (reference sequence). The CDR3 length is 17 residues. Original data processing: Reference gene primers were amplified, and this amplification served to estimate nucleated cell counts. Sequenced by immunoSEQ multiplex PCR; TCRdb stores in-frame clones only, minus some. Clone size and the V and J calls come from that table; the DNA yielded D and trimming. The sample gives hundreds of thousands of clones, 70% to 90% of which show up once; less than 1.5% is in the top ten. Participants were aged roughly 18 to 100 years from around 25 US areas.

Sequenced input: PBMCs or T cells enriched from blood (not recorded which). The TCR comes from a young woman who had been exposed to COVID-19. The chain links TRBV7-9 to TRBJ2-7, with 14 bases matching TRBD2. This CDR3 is CASSLAATSGGADEQYF. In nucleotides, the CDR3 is TGTGCCAGCAGCTTAGCAGCGACTAGCGGGGGGGCCGACGAGCAGTACTTC.